Listed below are T cell receptor beta chains from one sample, sequenced in a study of T cell clonotyping in hematopoietic cell transplantation. The data were produced by immunoSEQ multiplex PCR, yet TCRdb's version contains in-frame clones alone and is incomplete. The sample lists tens of thousands of clones, less than 96% seen once, with roughly 1.5% in the top ten. This specimen consisted of peripheral blood mononuclear cells, obtained before stem cell transplant. These receptors were taken from a woman between 45 and 60 years old with acute myeloid leukemia. Some clones in this sample may be carry-over from other donors' samples. CDR3s leave out the opening cysteine and the closing phenylalanine or tryptophan. A D gene is named only where the DNA matches it firmly. Clone size is given for some rows only: seen once, a few or many times, or a class if the clone is expanded.

TRBV30 | . | . | AWKASPATDTQY
TRBV6-1 | . | . | ASTSWQIYEQY
TRBV29-1 | . | . | SVEKGWELNTEAF
TRBV30 | few | TRBD1 | AWSPTGGKGYT
TRBV19 | . | . | ASSIVGDQPQH
TRBV9 | . | TRBD1 | ASSPGQGIVSQPQH
TRBV6-5 | . | TRBD1 | ASSWDRGLGNGYT
TRBV6-1 | . | . | ASSDYYEQY
TRBV19 | . | . | ASSIGIHYGYT
TRBV7-9 | once | . | ASSPRGGLDEQY
TRBV6-1 | . | TRBD1 | ASRELQGIYEQY
TRBV9 | . | TRBD1 | ASSVAKTGGANTEAF
TRBV2 | . | . | ASSGNPRRANYGYT
TRBV6-1 | . | . | ASKQRAYEQY
TRBV19 | . | . | ASSTLPLEAF
TRBV6-6 | . | . | ASIPTGRETQY
TRBV7-2 | . | TRBD1 | ASSNPQGGVYSNQPQH
TRBV4-1 | . | . | ASSHGAAGEQF
TRBV7-2 | . | TRBD2 | ASSLAIGGSQY
TRBV27 | . | . | ASNPVGLAIVSTDTQY
TRBV30 | . | . | AWRRRGDTIY
TRBV27 | . | TRBD2 | ASRSGTSNRNEQY
TRBV7-6 | . | TRBD1 | ASSPKGTGIYEQY
TRBV28 | . | . | ASRSGSSGANVLT
TRBV19 | once | . | ASSTPRDGLYQETQY
TRBV30 | . | TRBD2 | ACPGDLAGYSGELF
TRBV7-8 | . | TRBD1 | ASRTGGSGNTIY
TRBV10-3 | . | TRBD2 | AISSGGVTYEQY